This T cell receptor (beta chain) was captured in a study of CD8+CD57+ T cells in acquired aplastic anemia. Genomic DNA served as template for TCR beta VDJ and CDR3 profiling. TCRdb used MiXCR to reprocess the reads, holding one entry per CDR3 protein. Counted here are about 180,000 distinct CDR3 sequences, around 48% occurring once; the ten biggest clones make up roughly 1.2%. This clonotype was counted once. No antigen is known for it. Study-wide results and caveats: A set of about 30 CD8+ CDR3 sequences was shared between patients and controls, and these sequences appeared highly expressed in patients.

Previously, flow cytometry had revealed CD8+CD57+ cell expansion in the patients chosen for sequencing. Each of the patients presented with severe acquired aplastic anemia. The sequenced sample was sorted CD4+, CD8+, or CD8+CD57+ T cells (not recorded which) from PBMCs. This clonotype originated in a human donor with aplastic anemia.

The CDR3 DNA is TGTGCCAGCAGCTTAGGGGGGCGGAACAGGGAGGTTCAGTACTTC. Amino acids: CASSLGGRNREVQYF. The chain couples TRBV7-2 to TRBJ2-4; D could derive from TRBD1 or TRBD2 (6 bases each). The CDR3 length is 15 residues. Trimming removed 1 base from V and 11 bases from J, with 18 bases in between. Germline values: CDR1 SGHTA, CDR2 FQGNSA.